The next 32 T cell receptor beta chains were all read from a single sample in a study of T cell responses to AZD1222 COVID-19 vaccine. Data came from immunoSEQ multiplex PCR; TCRdb stores just in-frame clones and leaves some out. The table includes around 95,000 clones, around 90% detected once. This specimen consisted of peripheral blood, obtained on day 0 of AZD1222 vaccination. The receptors originated from an adult in good health.

The sample holds a few counts of this clone. The chain is built from TRBV18 and TRBJ1-3, with 8 bases that match TRBD1. Germline V gene data show CDR1 as KGHSH and CDR2 as LQKENI. Germline trimming cut 6 bases from V and 4 bases from J; bases unmatched to any gene: 5. CDR3 length: 14 amino acids. CDR3 protein: CASSRTGNGNTIYF. CDR3 nucleotide sequence: TGTGCCAGCTCGCGGACAGGGAACGGAAACACCATATATTTT.

The chain joins TRBV2 to TRBJ2-5; 8 nucleotides agree with TRBD2. Germline lookup yields CDR1 SNHLY and CDR2 FYNNEI. CDR3 size: 14 residues. V shed 6 bases, J shed 4 bases, and the junction held 7 bases outside the gene matches. CDR3 coding DNA: TGTGCCAGCAGACCGGGGGGGCCCGGAGAGACCCAGTACTTC. Translating gives CASRPGGPGETQYF.

The chain links TRBV6-4 to TRBJ2-5; 8 nucleotides line up with TRBD1. Germline V gene lookup returns CDR1 MRHNA and CDR2 SNTAGT. The CDR3 is 15 amino acids. Trimming cost V 3 bases and J 5 bases; bases outside gene matches: 8. CDR3 nucleotides: TGTGCCAGCAGTGAAGGCCAGGGGGCGGCTGAGACCCAGTACTTC. This translates into CASSEGQGAAETQYF.

The chain recombines TRBV7-6 with TRBJ2-7; TRBD2 matches 8 bases. The CDR3 covers 16 residues. Trimming cost V 1 base and J 6 bases; bases outside gene matches: 11. CDR1 is SGHVS and CDR2 is FNYEAQ in the germline V gene. The CDR3 coding sequence is TGTGCCAGCAGCTTAGAAGCGGGAGACCGATTTCTCGAGCAGTACTTC. This encodes CASSLEAGDRFLEQYF.

This sequence joins TRBV2 and TRBJ2-1; 11 nucleotides match TRBD2. The V and J ends lost 8 bases and 5 bases, in that order; junction bases with no gene match: 5. Germline loops: CDR1 SNHLY, CDR2 FYNNEI. The CDR3 has 14 amino acids. This CDR3 is CASHSGRGDNEQFF. CDR3 sequence (DNA): TGTGCCAGCCATAGCGGGAGGGGGGACAATGAGCAGTTCTTC.

The chain joins TRBV10-3 to TRBJ2-7; 12 bases align to TRBD2. Germline lookup yields CDR1 ENHRY and CDR2 SYGVKD. The CDR3 spans 18 residues. V lost 2 bases to trimming and J lost 2 bases; unmatched junction nucleotides: 10. CDR3 sequence: CAISETSGRPKPTYEQYF. The CDR3 bases are TGTGCCATCAGTGAGACTAGCGGGAGGCCCAAACCTACCTACGAGCAGTACTTC.

The rearrangement joins TRBV28 to TRBJ1-1; D gene ambiguous. There are 14 residues in the CDR3. V was pared by 4 bases and J by 2 bases, with 11 bases between. CDR1 is MDHEN, CDR2 SYDVKM, per germline. CDR3 coding DNA: TGTGCCAGCAGTTCCATCGGCACTAACACTGAAGCTTTCTTT. Encoded protein: CASSSIGTNTEAFF.

Only one count was recorded for this clone. The chain is built from TRBV27 and TRBJ1-2, with 7 positions matching TRBD1. Per germline, CDR1 MNHEY and CDR2 SMNVEV (reference sequence). V shed 2 bases and J 4 bases; nucleotides not matched to a gene: 7. The CDR3 contains 15 residues. CDR3 sequence: CASSLQGVVGYGYTF. The CDR3 DNA sequence: TGTGCCAGCAGTTTACAGGGGGTAGTTGGCTATGGCTACACCTTC.

The chain couples TRBV30 to TRBJ2-7; D is possibly TRBD2 (7 bases). Germline CDR1 and CDR2: GTSNPN and SVGIG (reference sequence). V shed 3 bases and J shed 0 bases, with 18 bases lying between them. This CDR3 comprises 16 residues. The CDR3 loop reads CAWRRGGAGLSYEQYF. As DNA, the CDR3 is TGTGCCTGGAGAAGGGGGGGAGCGGGGCTCTCCTACGAGCAGTACTTC.

The chain employs TRBV6-4 and TRBJ2-1; D might be TRBD1 or TRBD2, each matching 6 bases. V gave up 0 bases and J gave up 2 bases, with 8 bases separating them. CDR1 MRHNA and CDR2 SNTAGT come from the germline V gene. The CDR3 is 15 amino acids. CDR3 nucleotides: TGTGCCAGCAGTGACTCGGGGGGCGCCTACAATGAGCAGTTCTTC. It is translated as CASSDSGGAYNEQFF.

The chain recombines TRBV21-1 with TRBJ1-6; no DNA check was done on the table's D call, TRBD1. TRBV21-1 is a known pseudogene. CDR3 size: 16 residues. The CDR3, as DNA: TGTGCCAGCAGGAGACAGGGGGGATCCTATAATTCACCCCTCCACTTT. This codes for CASRRQGGSYNSPLHF.

This chain links TRBV28 with TRBJ2-7; 9 nucleotides match TRBD2. Losses at the gene ends were 3 bases for V and 4 bases for J; bases not matched to a gene: 10. This CDR3 is built from 16 residues. CDR1 MDHEN and CDR2 SYDVKM come from the germline V gene. DNA for the CDR3: TGTGCCAGCAGTTTCGGGCGGGAGGGCCTAGGGTACGAGCAGTACTTC. Translating it yields CASSFGREGLGYEQYF.

CDR3: CATSRGGANTEAFF. CDR3 in DNA: TGTGCCACCAGCAGAGGGGGTGCGAACACTGAAGCTTTCTTT. The V and J genes are TRBV15 and TRBJ1-1; D unresolved. The length of the CDR3 is 14 residues. Trimming took 1 base from V and 1 from J, leaving 7 bases between them. Germline lookup yields CDR1 LNHNV and CDR2 YYDKDF (reference sequence).

The chain uses TRBV2 and TRBJ1-5; tentative D call: TRBD1 (6 bases). The length of the CDR3 is 14 residues. In germline, CDR1 is SNHLY, CDR2 FYNNEI. With 4 bases removed from V and 2 bases from J, the gap between germline ends came to 9 bases. This CDR3 is CASSGQVGNQPQHF. CDR3 nucleotide sequence: TGTGCCAGCAGTGGACAGGTCGGCAATCAGCCCCAGCATTTT.

This sequence joins TRBV5-1 and TRBJ1-1, with D possibly matching TRBD1 (5 bases). The CDR3 has 13 amino acids. Germline-derived CDR1 and CDR2 are SGHRS and YFSETQ. V shed 7 bases and J shed 4 bases, with 14 bases lying between them. The CDR3 loop reads CASSQGAGTEAFF. CDR3 coding DNA: TGCGCCAGCTCCCAAGGGGCTGGCACTGAAGCTTTCTTT.

The chain recombines TRBV19 with TRBJ2-7; the D is unclear. The germline CDR1 and CDR2 sequences are LNHDA and SQIVND (reference sequence). This CDR3 region has 13 residues. The V and J ends lost 3 bases and 3 bases respectively, with 9 bases between them. The CDR3 is CASSIQALYEQYF. For the CDR3, the DNA is TGTGCCAGTAGTATTCAGGCCCTCTACGAGCAGTACTTC. The whole variable domain, remainder taken from reference TRBV19 and TRBJ2-7, is DGGITQSPKYLFRKEGQNVTLSCEQNLNHDAMYWYRQDPGQGLRLIYYSQIVNDFQKGDIAEGYSVSREKKESFPLTVTSAQKNPTAFYLCASSIQALYEQYFGPGTRLTVT.

The genes are TRBV6-5 and TRBJ2-2; the match to TRBD2 covers 10 bases. CDR3 size: 13 residues. The germline CDR1 and CDR2 sequences are MNHEY and SVGAGI. V lost 7 bases to trimming and J lost 6 bases; unmatched junction nucleotides: 2. The CDR3 region has the DNA TGTGCCAGCAAAGGACTAGCGGCCGGGGAGCTGTTTTTT. This encodes CASKGLAAGELFF.

The chain combines TRBV11-3 with TRBJ2-7; D is perhaps TRBD2 (6 bases). The CDR3 length is 15 residues. CDR1 SGHNT and CDR2 YENEEA come from the germline V gene. V lost 1 base and J 3 bases, leaving 13 bases between the germline ends. The DNA of the CDR3 is TGTGCCAGCAGCTTAGGGACGGGAGCCGACTACGAGCAGTACTTC. This sequence encodes CASSLGTGADYEQYF. Supplemented by reference TRBV11-3 and TRBJ2-7, the full variable domain reads EAGVVQSPRYKIIEKKQPVAFWCNPISGHNTLYWYLQNLGQGPELLIRYENEEAVDDSQLPKDRFSAERLKGVDSTLKIQPAELGDSAVYLCASSLGTGADYEQYFGPGTRLTVT.

V usage is TRBV14 and J usage is TRBJ2-3; maybe TRBD1 (6 bases). Germline V gene data show CDR1 as SGHDN and CDR2 as FVKESK. The length of the CDR3 is 14 residues. The V and J ends lost 0 bases and 2 bases respectively, with 6 bases between them. The CDR3 nucleotides read TGTGCCAGCAGCCAAGAGGGGGCCACAGATACGCAGTATTTT. Residues: CASSQEGATDTQYF.

The V and J genes are TRBV30 and TRBJ2-2; TRBD2 matches at 8 bases. Germline-derived CDR1 and CDR2 are GTSNPN and SVGIG (reference sequence). The V segment lost 0 bases and the J segment 5 bases; nucleotides outside the gene matches: 5. The length of the CDR3 is 15 residues. The CDR3: CAWSVSSGLTGELFF. The DNA for the CDR3 is TGTGCCTGGAGTGTTTCTAGCGGGCTAACCGGGGAGCTGTTTTTT.

This clone was observed once. The chain combines TRBV3-1 (or the pseudogene TRBV3-2) with TRBJ2-1, with D unresolved. Between the trimmed V and J ends, which lost 3 bases and 4 bases, there was a span of 16 bases. The germline CDR1 and CDR2 sequences are LGHDT and YNNKEL (reference sequence). The CDR3 covers 16 residues. The DNA for the CDR3 is TGTGCCAGCAGCCAGGAATCTATTGGGATTTACAATGAGCAGTTCTTC. Its translation is CASSQESIGIYNEQFF.

The J gene is TRBJ2-3, the V gene TRBV3-1 (or the pseudogene TRBV3-2); 10 bases agree with TRBD2. The CDR3 extends over 19 amino acids. CDR1 and CDR2 from the germline V gene are LGHDT and YNNKEL (reference sequence). J gave up 5 bases and V 4 bases, and 18 bases lay outside the gene matches. The CDR3 DNA sequence: TGTGCCAGCAGCCCCTTCTTGGTAGCGGGAGGTCCCCAAGGAGATACGCAGTATTTT. Encoded protein: CASSPFLVAGGPQGDTQYF.

Only one count was recorded for this clone. The rearrangement joins TRBV30 to TRBJ1-1; no clear D. V was trimmed by 4 bases and J by 2 bases, leaving 5 bases between them. The length of the CDR3 is 11 residues. CDR1 is GTSNPN, CDR2 SVGIG, per germline (reference sequence). This CDR3 is CAWNKNTEAFF. CDR3 coding DNA: TGTGCCTGGAATAAAAACACTGAAGCTTTCTTT.

The chain couples TRBV7-9 to TRBJ1-1; D unresolved. This CDR3 contains 16 residues. Germline V gene data show CDR1 as SEHNR and CDR2 as FQNEAQ (reference sequence). V was pared by 0 bases and J by 1 base, with 12 bases between. The CDR3: CASSLAIGRGNTEAFF. The CDR3 DNA is TGTGCCAGCAGCTTAGCGATAGGACGGGGGAACACTGAAGCTTTCTTT.

The chain couples TRBV28 to TRBJ1-2, with 7 positions matching TRBD1. CDR1 is MDHEN, CDR2 SYDVKM, per germline. Trimming cost V 4 bases and J 4 bases; bases outside gene matches: 6. CDR3 size: 14 residues. Here the CDR3 DNA reads TGTGCCAGCAGTTCACACGACAGGGCCTATGGCTACACCTTC. This gives the protein CASSSHDRAYGYTF.

The chain links TRBV7-8 to TRBJ2-2; no clear D. V was shortened by 3 bases and J by 1 base, with 12 bases between the two germline ends. The germline gives CDR1 SGHVS, CDR2 FQNEAQ. The CDR3 loop spans 16 amino acids. The DNA for the CDR3 is TGTGCCAGCAGCTTTCCAGGCGGAATGAACACCGGGGAGCTGTTTTTT. This encodes CASSFPGGMNTGELFF.

The V gene is TRBV7-9, the J gene TRBJ1-4, with 9 bases aligning to TRBD1. Unmatched junction bases numbered 6, after V lost 5 bases and J lost 8 bases. The germline CDR1 and CDR2 sequences are SEHNR and FQNEAQ (reference sequence). The CDR3 contains 14 residues. Here the CDR3 reads CASSPGQGGEKLFF. DNA for the CDR3: TGTGCCAGCAGCCCGGGACAGGGCGGAGAAAAACTGTTTTTT.

V gene TRBV27 combines with J gene TRBJ2-2; no reliable D call. Trimming shortened V by 5 bases and J by 5 bases, and 6 bases separated the two germline ends. CDR3 length: 12 amino acids. CDR1 and CDR2 from the germline V gene are MNHEY and SMNVEV (reference sequence). This chain's CDR3 is CASSGFTGELFF. Written as DNA, the CDR3 is TGTGCCAGCAGTGGTTTTACCGGGGAGCTGTTTTTT.

V gene TRBV5-6 combines with J gene TRBJ1-5; no definite D call. V was trimmed by 0 bases and J by 6 bases, leaving 7 bases between them. The CDR3 is made up of 13 amino acids. Germline V lookup: CDR1 SGHDT, CDR2 YYEEEE. The CDR3 DNA follows: TGTGCCAGCAGCTTGGGGGGATCTCAGCCCCAGCATTTT. It translates to CASSLGGSQPQHF.

This rearrangement joins TRBV28 to TRBJ2-3, with 16 positions matching TRBD2. The CDR3 is 16 residues long. Germline trimming cut 6 bases from V and 3 bases from J; bases unmatched to any gene: 3. Germline V gene lookup returns CDR1 MDHEN and CDR2 SYDVKM. CDR3 nucleotides: TGTGCCAGCAGCCCGGGACTAGCGGGAGGGACAGATACGCAGTATTTT. Amino acid sequence: CASSPGLAGGTDTQYF. Variable domain in full (rest from reference TRBV28 and TRBJ2-3): DVKVTQSSRYLVKRTGEKVFLECVQDMDHENMFWYRQDPGLGLRLIYFSYDVKMKEKGDIPEGYSVSREKKERFSLILESASTNQTSMYLCASSPGLAGGTDTQYFGPGTRLTVL.

This clone was seen a single time. The genes are TRBV7-2 and TRBJ1-1; the D is unclear. Germline V gene sequence: CDR1 SGHTA, CDR2 FQGNSA. The CDR3 consists of 14 residues. Trimming stripped 2 bases from V and 0 bases from J, with 7 bases between. The CDR3 protein is CASSLRSVNTEAFF. CDR3 bases: TGTGCCAGCAGCTTACGATCCGTGAACACTGAAGCTTTCTTT.

V is TRBV19 and J is TRBJ2-2, with TRBD1 as a possible D gene (6 bases). CDR3 length equals 14 residues. Trimming stripped 3 bases from V and 7 bases from J, with 12 bases between. Germline CDR1 LNHDA, CDR2 SQIVND (reference sequence). CDR3 sequence reads: CASSIWGQYGELFF. The CDR3 DNA follows: TGTGCCAGTAGTATTTGGGGGCAATACGGGGAGCTGTTTTTT.